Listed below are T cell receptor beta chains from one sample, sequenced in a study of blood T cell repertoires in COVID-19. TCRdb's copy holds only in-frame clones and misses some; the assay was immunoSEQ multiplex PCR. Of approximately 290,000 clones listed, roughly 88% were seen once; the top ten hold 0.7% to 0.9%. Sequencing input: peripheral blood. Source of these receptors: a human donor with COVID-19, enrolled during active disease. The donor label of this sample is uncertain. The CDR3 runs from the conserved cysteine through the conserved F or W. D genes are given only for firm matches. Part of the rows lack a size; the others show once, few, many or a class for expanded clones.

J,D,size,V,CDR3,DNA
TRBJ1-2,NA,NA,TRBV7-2,CASSLGSGNYGYTF,TGTGCCAGCAGCTTAGGCTCAGGGAACTATGGCTACACCTTC
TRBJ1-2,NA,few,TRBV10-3,CAISESGKGNYGYTF,TGTGCCATCAGTGAGTCAGGCAAGGGGAACTATGGCTACACCTTC
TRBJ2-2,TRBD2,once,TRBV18,CASSPGLAENTGELFF,TGTGCCAGCTCACCGGGACTAGCGGAGAACACCGGGGAGCTGTTTTTT
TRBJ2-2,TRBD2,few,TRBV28,CASSLGGANTGELFF,TGTGCCAGCAGCCTGGGGGGGGCGAACACCGGGGAGCTGTTTTTT
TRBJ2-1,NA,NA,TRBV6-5,CASSLEYQTYNEQFF,TGTGCCAGCAGTTTGGAGTATCAAACCTACAATGAGCAGTTCTTC
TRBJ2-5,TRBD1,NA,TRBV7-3,CASSRLGGGRTQETQYF,TGTGCCAGCAGCCGATTAGGGGGCGGCAGAACCCAAGAGACCCAGTACTTC
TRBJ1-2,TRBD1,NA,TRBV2,CASRSRDRGFFNYGYTF,TGTGCCAGCAGAAGCCGGGACAGGGGGTTTTTTAACTATGGCTACACCTTC
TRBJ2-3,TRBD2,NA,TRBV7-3,CASSSHLAGTGNTDTQYF,TGTGCCAGCAGCTCCCATCTAGCGGGGACGGGAAACACAGATACGCAGTATTTT
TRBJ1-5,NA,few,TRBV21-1,CASSRPGTGKKESNQPQHF,TGTGCCAGCAGCCGCCCCGGGACAGGGAAAAAGGAAAGCAATCAGCCCCAGCATTTT
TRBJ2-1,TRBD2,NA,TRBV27,CASCSGTSGRVNEQFF,TGTGCCAGCTGTTCTGGGACTAGCGGACGAGTCAATGAGCAGTTCTTC
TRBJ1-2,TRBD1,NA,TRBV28,CASSFVRDSYGYTF,TGTGCCAGCAGTTTCGTCCGGGACAGCTATGGCTACACCTTC
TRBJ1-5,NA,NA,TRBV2,CASSADNPNQPQHF,TGTGCCAGCAGCGCTGACAACCCCAATCAGCCCCAGCATTTT
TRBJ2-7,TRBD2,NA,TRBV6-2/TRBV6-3,CASNPTSASGYYEQYF,TGTGCCAGCAACCCCACTTCGGCTAGCGGATACTACGAGCAGTACTTC
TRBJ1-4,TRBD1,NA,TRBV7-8,CASSGRGRGEKLFF,TGTGCCAGCAGCGGCAGGGGGCGAGGGGAAAAACTGTTTTTT
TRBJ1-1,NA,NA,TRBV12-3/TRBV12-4,CASSLNWAQEAFF,TGTGCCAGCAGTTTAAACTGGGCCCAAGAAGCTTTCTTT
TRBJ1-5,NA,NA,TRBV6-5,CASSYSGRRDQPQHF,TGTGCCAGCAGTTACTCGGGGAGGAGAGATCAGCCCCAGCATTTT
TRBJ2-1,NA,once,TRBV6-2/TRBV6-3,CASSPVSRSYNEQFF,TGTGCCAGCAGCCCCGTGTCGCGGTCATACAATGAGCAGTTCTTC
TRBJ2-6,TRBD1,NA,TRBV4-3,CASSQDPGQAPAGANVLTF,TGCGCCAGCAGCCAAGATCCAGGACAGGCCCCTGCTGGGGCCAACGTCCTGACTTTC
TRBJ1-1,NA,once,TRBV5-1,CASSSSIEYFMNTEAFF,TGCGCCAGCAGCTCTTCGATCGAGTATTTCATGAACACTGAAGCTTTCTTT
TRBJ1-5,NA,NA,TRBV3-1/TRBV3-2,CASSQGRGQPQHF,TGTGCCAGCAGCCAAGGTCGCGGTCAGCCCCAGCATTTT
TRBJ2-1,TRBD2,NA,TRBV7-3,CASSSRTSGKRDEQFF,TGTGCCAGCAGCTCTCGTACTAGCGGAAAAAGGGATGAGCAGTTCTTC
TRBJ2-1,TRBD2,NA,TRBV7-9,CASSAPGLAGEGEQFF,TGTGCCAGCAGTGCTCCGGGACTAGCGGGAGAGGGTGAGCAGTTCTTC
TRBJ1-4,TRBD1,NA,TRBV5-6,CASSHDRGRDEKLFF,TGTGCCAGCAGCCACGACAGGGGGCGGGATGAAAAACTGTTTTTT
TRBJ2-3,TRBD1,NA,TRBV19,CASMSALGTTGGDTQYF,TGTGCCAGTATGTCTGCCCTAGGGACGACAGGGGGAGATACGCAGTATTTT
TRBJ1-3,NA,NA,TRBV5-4,CASKSGGAPGSGNTIYF,TGTGCCAGCAAGAGCGGGGGGGCTCCAGGCTCTGGAAACACCATATATTTT
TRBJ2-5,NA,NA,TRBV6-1,CASSEIQVQRMETQYF,TGTGCCAGCAGTGAAATCCAGGTCCAACGGATGGAGACCCAGTACTTC
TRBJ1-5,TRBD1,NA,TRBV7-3,CASSMNRGANQPQHF,TGTGCCAGCAGCATGAACAGGGGAGCAAATCAGCCCCAGCATTTT
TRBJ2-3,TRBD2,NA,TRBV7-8,CASNPWGSGIYTDTQYF,TGTGCCAGCAACCCCTGGGGTAGCGGGATTTACACAGATACGCAGTATTTT
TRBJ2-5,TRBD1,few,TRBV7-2,CASREGASQETQYF,TGTGCCAGCAGAGAGGGGGCATCCCAAGAGACCCAGTACTTC
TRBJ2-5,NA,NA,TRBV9,CASSVGPEAGVETQYF,TGTGCCAGCAGCGTAGGCCCCGAGGCAGGGGTCGAGACCCAGTACTTC
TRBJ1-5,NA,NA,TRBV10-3,CAISGIGAGNSNQPQHF,TGTGCCATCAGTGGTATAGGGGCCGGTAATAGCAATCAGCCCCAGCATTTT
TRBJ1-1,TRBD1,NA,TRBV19,CASSQNRGANTEAFF,TGTGCCAGTAGTCAGAACAGGGGCGCGAACACTGAAGCTTTCTTT
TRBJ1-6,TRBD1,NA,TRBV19,CATGPGTGSPLHF,TGTGCCACCGGCCCCGGGACAGGGTCACCCCTCCACTTT
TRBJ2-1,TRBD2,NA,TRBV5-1,CASSGGTSGSSYNEQFF,TGCGCCAGCAGCGGGGGGACTAGCGGGAGCTCCTACAATGAGCAGTTCTTC
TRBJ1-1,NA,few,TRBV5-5,CASSLREVGTEAFF,TGTGCCAGCAGCTTAAGAGAGGTCGGAACTGAAGCTTTCTTT
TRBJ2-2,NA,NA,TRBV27,CASSFQGRNTGELFF,TGTGCCAGCAGTTTCCAGGGGCGCAACACCGGGGAGCTGTTTTTT
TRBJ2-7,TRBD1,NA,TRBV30,CAWTRDSFTEQYF,TGTGCCTGGACCCGGGACAGTTTTACCGAGCAGTACTTC
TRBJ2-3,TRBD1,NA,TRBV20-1,CSASPGQGPSGTQYF,TGCAGTGCTAGTCCTGGACAGGGGCCCTCAGGTACGCAGTATTTT
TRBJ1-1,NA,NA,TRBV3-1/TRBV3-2,CASSQSFGPTEAFF,TGTGCCAGCAGCCAGTCATTTGGGCCCACTGAAGCTTTCTTT
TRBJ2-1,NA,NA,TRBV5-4,CASSLMTGRGNYNEQFF,TGTGCCAGCAGCCTAATGACCGGACGGGGGAATTACAATGAGCAGTTCTTC
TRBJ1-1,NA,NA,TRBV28,CASSLGLRRWGSKNTEAFF,TGTGCCAGCAGTTTAGGCTTACGGCGATGGGGCTCCAAGAACACTGAAGCTTTCTTT
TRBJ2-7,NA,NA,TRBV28,CASSVPGHRSSYEQYF,TGTGCCAGCAGTGTACCGGGACACCGGAGCTCCTACGAGCAGTACTTC
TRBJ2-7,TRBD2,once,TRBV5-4,CASSLDTSGGSYEQYF,TGTGCCAGCAGCTTGGATACTAGCGGGGGCTCCTACGAGCAGTACTTC
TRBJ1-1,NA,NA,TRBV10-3,CAISVRGNTEAFF,TGTGCCATCAGCGTAAGGGGGAACACTGAAGCTTTCTTT
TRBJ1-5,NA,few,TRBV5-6,CASSYRGGWGNQPQHF,TGTGCCAGCAGCTACCGTGGGGGCTGGGGCAATCAGCCCCAGCATTTT